These T cell receptor beta chains were read from a single sample in a study of human thymus T cells. TCRdb's copy holds only in-frame clones and misses some; the assay was immunoSEQ multiplex PCR. Of 86,000 or so clones listed, nearly 98% were seen once; the top ten hold around 0.03%. Sequenced input: thymus tissue. Receptors were obtained from a boy younger than two with a congenital heart defect but otherwise immunologically healthy. Both conserved end residues are part of each CDR3.

CDR3 length: 14; V gene: TRBV11-3; CDR3 protein: CASSLELVSSEQYF
CDR3 length: 16; V gene: TRBV27; CDR3 protein: CASRLGGDRPGETQYF
CDR3 length: 17; V gene: TRBV18; CDR3 protein: CASSPSGQDFSTDTQYF
CDR3 length: 16; V gene: TRBV10-3; CDR3 protein: CAISEYKNVSYNEQFF
CDR3 length: 11; V gene: TRBV5-5; CDR3 protein: CASSPSYEQYF
CDR3 length: 15; V gene: TRBV6-5; CDR3 protein: CASSYIRGLNYGYTF
CDR3 length: 14; V gene: TRBV6-1; CDR3 protein: CASNDRDNNQPQHF
CDR3 length: 16; V gene: TRBV7-9; CDR3 protein: CASSDASGRADNEQFF
CDR3 length: 19; V gene: TRBV4-2; CDR3 protein: CASSQVPQGVFYSNQPQHF
CDR3 length: 16; V gene: TRBV7-2; CDR3 protein: CASSPTGWGISYEQYF
CDR3 length: 12; V gene: TRBV2; CDR3 protein: CASSTGGNEQFF
CDR3 length: 17; V gene: TRBV5-1; CDR3 protein: CASSLAMGQGAPTEAFF
CDR3 length: 13; V gene: TRBV4-1; CDR3 protein: CASSQEGHTEAFF
CDR3 length: 13; V gene: TRBV7-2; CDR3 protein: CASSWATRQPQHF
CDR3 length: 14; V gene: TRBV29-1; CDR3 protein: CSVDSQEGAHEQYF
CDR3 length: 12; V gene: TRBV5-4; CDR3 protein: CASSPDEETQYF
CDR3 length: 14; V gene: TRBV12-5; CDR3 protein: CASGLGQVHSPLHF
CDR3 length: 16; V gene: TRBV28; CDR3 protein: CASSLKGEGEDEKLFF
CDR3 length: 17; V gene: TRBV25-1; CDR3 protein: CASSESGTGPRYNEQFF
CDR3 length: 16; V gene: TRBV18; CDR3 protein: CASSPPVVRLLHEQYF
CDR3 length: 15; V gene: TRBV25-1; CDR3 protein: CASSVSGTGTYEQYF
CDR3 length: 13; V gene: TRBV4-3; CDR3 protein: CASSQDIDNIQYF
CDR3 length: 14; V gene: TRBV19; CDR3 protein: CASSIVTGQGKLFF
CDR3 length: 15; V gene: TRBV7-9; CDR3 protein: CASSLLVFSTDTQYF
CDR3 length: 16; V gene: TRBV9; CDR3 protein: CASSPWGDTNTGELFF
CDR3 length: 15; V gene: TRBV6-1; CDR3 protein: CASSEANQGWSPLHF
CDR3 length: 14; V gene: TRBV27; CDR3 protein: CASSLRGPYNEQFF
CDR3 length: 17; V gene: TRBV21-1; CDR3 protein: CASSDRDHKEYQETQYF
CDR3 length: 11; V gene: TRBV20-1; CDR3 protein: CSAKGGEEAFF
CDR3 length: 16; V gene: TRBV6-5; CDR3 protein: CASSYRVGGQARCAFF